This T cell receptor beta chain stems from a study of blood T cells in healthy people across ages (dated by TCRdb to the mid-2010s). In terms of the full investigation: In model experiments, template switching captured about one uniquely barcoded TCR beta cDNA molecule for every two T cells. The study measured age-related changes in TCR beta repertoire diversity using deep sequencing normalized with unique cDNA molecular identifiers. The donors were divided into four age groups: young (average around 17 years), middle-aged (almost 40), aged (around 59) and long-lived (roughly 86). To avoid experimental bias, donors of different ages were spread randomly across the sequencing lanes. The study analyzed two additional independent replicas of 1 million unique cDNA reads from the same blood draw for two donors, one aged 18 to 30 and one aged 80 or older.

This clonotype came up a few times. Its specific antigen is unknown. No per-base quality is available; no much larger clone lies one base away. Donors were around 37 systemically healthy Caucasian individuals from Russia aged roughly 6 to 90 years. Each donor gave 9 to 10 milliliters of peripheral blood, collected into EDTA-treated Vacutainer tubes. Ficoll-Paque density-gradient centrifugation was used to isolate PBMCs, with at least 6.5 million obtained per sample. Total RNA was extracted from PBMCs with Trizol reagent, with at least 6 micrograms obtained per sample. Naive CD45RAhigh/CD27high T cell percentages were measured by flow cytometry on a PBMC aliquot from every donor. The study at large found these results: The percentage of naive T cells measured by flow cytometry correlated strongly with observed TCR beta diversity. Because profiling used bulk unsorted PBMCs, naive and antigen-experienced compartments could not be compared conclusively. Estimates of total diversity from one million sequenced T cells were regarded as lower bounds and underestimates. As age increased, observed TCR beta diversity per million T cells dropped in a roughly linear way, and a significant reduction was already evident by age around 41. Compared with the aged group, the long-lived group had more naive CD4+ T cells, fewer expanded clones and increased TCR diversity, suggesting age selection. The CMV infection status of donors was not known, potentially confounding age-related changes in expanded clonotypes.

The junction shows trimming of 0 bases on V and 4 bases on J, plus 7 bases between the germline ends. Spanning cysteine to phenylalanine, the CDR3 consists of 13 amino acids. Only CDR3 DNA is held: 39 bases, read in frame from base 1. From a lookup of the germline V gene, CDR1 and CDR2 are SGDLS and YYNGEE. Library preparation used 5' RACE. The sample was run on an Illumina HiSeq 2500. A second about 7 to 12 cycle PCR used a sample-barcoded 5' primer and a J-beta primer mix. A template-switch 5' adaptor carrying 12 random nucleotides introduced a unique molecular identifier onto each TCR beta cDNA molecule. Each sample yielded at least 3 million CDR3-containing paired-end reads. The Mint cDNA synthesis kit, primed by a TRBC-specific oligonucleotide, was used to synthesize first-strand cDNA from all RNA. After uracil-DNA glycosylase treatment, a first 18-cycle PCR used universal primers M1SS and BC2_uni_R on all cDNA. Regarding the original processing steps: For normalization, 1 million high-quality reads were randomly selected from each sample, with every read carrying a distinct molecular identifier. Instead of being binned into consensus sequences, reads that shared molecular identifiers were thrown out. CDR3 identification, clonotype clustering and error correction used MiTCR with a Q25 quality threshold and the strictest error-elimination algorithm. A nonparametric unseen species model using Euler transformation provided a lower-bound estimate of total TCR beta diversity. TCRdb ran its own pipeline on the public reads, namely fastp trimming at Q25 and MiXCR clone calling, and kept in-frame beta chains. All rows with the same CDR3 protein become a single entry with the most common DNA and genes. TCRdb's processing, not the authors' own work, is the source of the V and J calls. For this sample the table gives hundreds of thousands of distinct CDR3 sequences, of which under 65% were detected only once. 30% to 45% of the sample comes from the top ten.

Sequenced input: blood. The receptor's source is a man in his fifties or sixties in good health. Here the chain combines TRBV9 and TRBJ1-2, with no D gene named confidently. In nucleotide form, the sequence is TGTGCCAGCAGCGTAGCTGGTGGCTATGGCTACACCTTC. The resulting protein is CASSVAGGYGYTF.